The subject of this entry is one T cell receptor (beta chain). The target antigen is unknown. This CDR3 comprises 9 residues. Germline loops: CDR1 DFQATT, CDR2 SNEGSKA (reference sequence). These data belong to a study of cytomegalovirus exposure and HLA in healthy donors. Regarding the study as a whole: Analyses of presence/absence relied on an assumption of roughly uniform sequencing depth across donors. In a later analysis, several top co-occurrence clusters appeared linked to parvovirus B19, influenza, CMV and Epstein-Barr virus. In vitro work confirmed that three CMV-associated chains recognize CMV antigens. Reportedly, fewer N-insertions than the approximately 600-donor mean appeared in an Asian-associated ancestry cluster in a later analysis.

PCR was performed using 60 Vbeta and 13 Jbeta primers. This table comes from immunoSEQ multiplex PCR, and its TCRdb copy is limited to in-frame clones, with some not included. The profile shows roughly 160,000 clones, about 85% of them singletons. The rearrangement uses TRBV20-1 and TRBJ2-3, with unresolved D. Source material: PBMCs. The clonotype comes from a boy between 2 and 10 years old in good health and CMV-seronegative. The CDR3 loop reads CGVEDTQYF. DNA of the CDR3: TGCGGAGTCGAAGATACGCAGTATTTT.